This record concerns one T cell receptor (beta chain) sequence. This clone was detected only once. Its antigen specificity is not known. No base qualities exist here, and no much larger clone lies one base off it. A second Seattle source provided samples from volunteer blood donors who had recovered from COVID-19. Each collaborating institution followed its own protocols to collect whole blood in K2EDTA tubes. For TCRbeta analysis, collaborators shipped samples as frozen whole blood, isolated PBMCs, or DNA extracted from either of those sample types. From the germline V gene, CDR1 is SGHTA and CDR2 is FQGNSA. V is reduced by 5 bases and J by 2 bases, leaving a spacing of 16 bases between them. Counted from cysteine to phenylalanine, this CDR3 has 15 amino acids. The entry retains the CDR3 DNA only, 45 bases that are in frame from base 1. The data derive from a study of blood T cell repertoires in COVID-19 (dated by TCRdb to 2019 to 2021). Regarding the study in general: The collaborator samples originated in the United States, Italy and Spain and spanned the acute and convalescent phases of COVID-19. Deeply sampled blood TCRbeta repertoires from subjects exposed to, actively infected with, or recovered from COVID-19 were included in the dataset. The material from the prospective study consisted of cDNA or gDNA derived from T cells, B-cell-depleted T cells, or PBMCs. Where available, HLA class I and class II types were obtained from metadata supplied by the sample provider rather than from assay-based typing. Nearly every sample came with metadata listing a de-identified subject ID, COVID-19 status, age in years and sex. The samples were drawn from two sources: the first 160 participants of the ongoing ImmuneRACE study, and 1,000 to 1,500 subjects contributed by 6 global collaborators. The repertoires were made available in a free public database intended to serve as a resource for research on the immune response to SARS-CoV-2. Findings and caveats that apply to the study as a whole: How much clinical and demographic metadata was included differed by source and by participant, and the metadata was provided uncurated.

TCRbeta CDR3 regions were amplified from genomic DNA using the immunoSEQ Assay, a bias-controlled multiplex PCR. In the original analysis: The number of nucleated cells in each sample was estimated by amplification of reference gene primers within the assay. Sequence reads were collapsed and filtered to measure the absolute abundance of every unique TCRbeta CDR3 rearrangement. Productive Simpson clonality was computed per sample as the square root of Simpson's diversity index over productive rearrangements. TCRdb's version of the immuneACCESS table is confined to in-frame rearrangements and falls short of the full clone set. An unresolved V gene accounts for under half of the shortfall where checked; the remainder is of unknown origin. D and trimming were read from the DNA, whereas the V and J calls and clone size are those reported in that table. This sample has roughly 170,000 clones in its table, and roughly four fifths of those were observed once. The ten biggest clones cover roughly 7.5% of the sample.

What was sequenced was peripheral blood. This receptor was taken from a man aged 40-49 years who had recovered from COVID-19. The chain was built from TRBV7-2 and TRBJ2-7; a tentative D match to TRBD2 spans 5 bases. The DNA sequence is given as TGTGCCAGCAGCCCTACCGGGGAGATGCCCTACGAGCAGTACTTC. Its protein reads: CASSPTGEMPYEQYF. With all but the CDR3 taken from the reference TRBV7-2 and TRBJ2-7 genes, the full variable domain is: GAGVSQSPSNKVTEKGKDVELRCDPISGHTALYWYRQSLGQGLEFLIYFQGNSAPDKSGLPSDRFSAERTGGSVSTLTIQRTQQEDSAVYLCASSPTGEMPYEQYFGPGTRLTVT.